This section outlines one T cell receptor (beta chain) sequence together with its context. The PCR was carried out with 60 Vbeta primers and 13 Jbeta primers. TCRdb keeps only in-frame clones here, not all; method: immunoSEQ multiplex PCR. Here the sample spans about 56,000 clones, approximately 80% being singletons. This entry belongs to a study of cytomegalovirus exposure and HLA in healthy donors. On the study more broadly: Of the donors genotyped, about 410 in all, about 82% fell in the Caucasian-associated ancestry cluster.

V was clipped by 7 bases and J by 1 base; unmatched bases: 6. The germline V gene has CDR1 MNHNS and CDR2 SASEGT. CDR3 length: 14 amino acids. The sequence came from a man aged 40-49 years in good health and CMV-seronegative. This sequence joins TRBV6-1 and TRBJ1-1, with 7 bases that match TRBD1. Specimen: PBMCs. For the CDR3, the DNA is TGTGCCAGCAAGGAAGGGGGCTCGAACACTGAAGCTTTCTTT. This codes for CASKEGGSNTEAFF.